This TCR beta chain is drawn from a study of T cells in Graves' hyperthyroidism and ophthalmopathy. The V gene end was trimmed by 5 bases and the J gene end by 4 bases; junction bases not matched to a gene: 9. CDR1 is SEHNR and CDR2 is FQNEAQ in the germline V gene (reference sequence). This CDR3 has 16 residues. Study conclusions and caveats: The model identified upcoming ophthalmopathy a median approximately 6.5 months ahead of onset. Peripheral blood also featured most of the thyroid clonotypes expanded above 0.001.

This clonotype occurred once. Its matching antigen is unknown. RNA transcripts were the template for amplifying TCR beta CDR3 regions. HTBI primers were used for first-round RT-PCR of the TCR CDR3. TCRdb fed the multiplex PCR reads into MiXCR, producing one record per CDR3 protein. The sample yields a few hundred thousand distinct CDR3 sequences, 46% seen once. The origin of this receptor is an adult woman with Graves' disease, either hyperthyroidism or ophthalmopathy (not recorded which). Sequencing was performed on peripheral blood or thyroid tissue (not recorded which). The genes are TRBV7-9 and TRBJ1-5, with TRBD1 matching 9 bases. The CDR3 loop is CASSRTGDLGNQPQHF. CDR3 coding DNA: TGTGCCAGCAGCCGGACAGGGGACCTAGGAAATCAGCCCCAGCATTTT.